The rows below give T cell receptor beta chains drawn from one sample of a study of regulatory T cells in long-lasting Graves disease. TCRdb reanalysed the multiplex PCR reads using MiXCR and keeps one entry per CDR3 protein. The sample gives a few hundred thousand distinct CDR3 sequences, roughly 15% of which show up once; 7.8% is in the top ten. These data also formed part of another study, on T cells in Graves' hyperthyroidism and ophthalmopathy.

The sample consisted of peripheral blood mononuclear cells (PBMCs), taken at new diagnosis, from a patient treated with antithyroid drugs. The receptor set was obtained from a woman aged 40 to 50 with Graves disease. Each CDR3 is given with its conserved first and last residue. Part of the rows lack a size; the others show once, few, many or a class for expanded clones.

j_call clone_size v_call cdr3_aa
TRBJ2-1 few TRBV18 CASSPLGGTLYNEQFF
TRBJ2-1 many TRBV11-3 CASSLDEVDEQFF
TRBJ2-7 many TRBV11-2 CASSHIGALSVVEQYF
TRBJ2-7 . TRBV13 CASSLGPGPSYEQYF
TRBJ1-3 few TRBV11-3 CASSLEGGVGNTIYF
TRBJ2-7 many TRBV7-9 CASSLSGNSYEQYF
TRBJ2-7 many TRBV7-8 CASSYDRGLFYEQYF
TRBJ2-5 . TRBV11-2 CASSLGGGEQETQYF
TRBJ1-1 . TRBV6-5 CASSHWDREVTEAFF
TRBJ2-1 . TRBV5-1 CASSLEGRCGHF
TRBJ2-3 . TRBV25-1 CASRTSPRDTQYF
TRBJ2-7 many TRBV28 CASSFGAGGSYEQYF
TRBJ2-1 few TRBV12-5 CASDLVLTSGVNEQFF
TRBJ2-1 . TRBV7-9 CASSLVLGHNEQFF
TRBJ2-7 . TRBV5-6 CASGGRHSYEQYF
TRBJ2-2 few TRBV6-2/TRBV6-3 CASVEGGLGTGELFF
TRBJ2-1 few TRBV24-1 CATSEPGTGLYNEQFF
TRBJ2-3 many TRBV14 CASSWGLEMDHTQYF
TRBJ1-2 few TRBV6-2/TRBV6-3 CASFSRARESSGYTF
TRBJ1-1 few TRBV28 CASGVGGHSTEAFF
TRBJ2-7 many TRBV19 CASSTQQGARPYEQYF
TRBJ2-1 few TRBV12-3/TRBV12-4 CASSTGLDPGLAYNEQFF
TRBJ2-6 few TRBV10-3 CAIRSGWAVGSGANVLTF
TRBJ2-7 many TRBV6-1 CASSNTGTGTYEQYF
TRBJ2-1 . TRBV10-3 CAISEEGGAFYNEQFF
TRBJ1-1 . TRBV12-3/TRBV12-4 CASSFQGTGGYTEAFF
TRBJ2-3 many TRBV29-1 CSVPPGGVGTDTQYF
TRBJ1-2 . TRBV29-1 CSDQTASTNYGYTF